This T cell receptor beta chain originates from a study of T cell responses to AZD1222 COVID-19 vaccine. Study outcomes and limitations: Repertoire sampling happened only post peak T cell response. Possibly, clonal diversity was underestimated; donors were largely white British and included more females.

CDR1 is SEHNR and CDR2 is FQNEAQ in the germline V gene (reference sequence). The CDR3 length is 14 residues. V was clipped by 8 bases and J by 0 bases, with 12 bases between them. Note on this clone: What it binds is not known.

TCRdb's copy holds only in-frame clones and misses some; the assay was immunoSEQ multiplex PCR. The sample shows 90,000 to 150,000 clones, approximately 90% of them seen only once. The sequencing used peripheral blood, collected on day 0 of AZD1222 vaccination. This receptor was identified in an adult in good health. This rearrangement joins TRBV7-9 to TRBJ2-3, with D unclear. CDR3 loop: CASRKTPSTDTQYF. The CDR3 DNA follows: TGTGCCAGCCGAAAAACCCCCAGCACAGATACGCAGTATTTT.